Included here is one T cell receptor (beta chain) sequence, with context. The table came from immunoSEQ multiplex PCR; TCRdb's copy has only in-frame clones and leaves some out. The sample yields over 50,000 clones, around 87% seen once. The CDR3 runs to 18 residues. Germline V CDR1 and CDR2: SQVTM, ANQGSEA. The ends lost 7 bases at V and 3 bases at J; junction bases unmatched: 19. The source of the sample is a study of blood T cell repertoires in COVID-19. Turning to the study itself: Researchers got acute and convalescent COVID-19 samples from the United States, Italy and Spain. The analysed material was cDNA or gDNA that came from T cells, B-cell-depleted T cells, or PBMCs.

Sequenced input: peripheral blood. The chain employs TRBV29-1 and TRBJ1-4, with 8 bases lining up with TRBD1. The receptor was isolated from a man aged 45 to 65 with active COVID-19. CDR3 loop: CSASEPRGRFVANEKLFF. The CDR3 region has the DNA TGCAGCGCCTCGGAGCCCAGGGGGCGCTTTGTAGCTAATGAAAAACTGTTTTTT. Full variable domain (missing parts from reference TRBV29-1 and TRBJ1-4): SAVISQKPSRDICQRGTSLTIQCQVDSQVTMMFWYRQQPGQSLTLIATANQGSEATYESGFVIDKFPISRPNLTFSTLTVSNMSPEDSSIYLCSASEPRGRFVANEKLFFGSGTQLSVL.